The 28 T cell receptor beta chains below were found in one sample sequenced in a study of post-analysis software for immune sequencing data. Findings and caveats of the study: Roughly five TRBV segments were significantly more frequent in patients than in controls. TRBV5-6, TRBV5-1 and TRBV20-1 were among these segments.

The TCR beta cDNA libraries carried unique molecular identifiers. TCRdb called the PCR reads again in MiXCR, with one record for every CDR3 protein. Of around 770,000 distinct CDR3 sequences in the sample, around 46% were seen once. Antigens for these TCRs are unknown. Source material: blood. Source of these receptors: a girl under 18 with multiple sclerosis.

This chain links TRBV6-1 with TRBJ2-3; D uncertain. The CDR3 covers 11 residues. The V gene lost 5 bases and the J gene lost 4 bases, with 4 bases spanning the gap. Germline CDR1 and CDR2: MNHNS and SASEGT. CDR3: CASSWSDTQYF. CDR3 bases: TGTGCCAGCAGTTGGTCAGATACGCAGTATTTT.

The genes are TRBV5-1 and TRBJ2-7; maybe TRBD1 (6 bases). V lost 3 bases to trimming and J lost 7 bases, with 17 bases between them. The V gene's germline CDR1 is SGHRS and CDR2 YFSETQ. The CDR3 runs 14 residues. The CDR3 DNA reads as TGCGCCAGCAGCTCAGGAACAGGGTCGTGGGAGCAGTACTTC. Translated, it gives CASSSGTGSWEQYF.

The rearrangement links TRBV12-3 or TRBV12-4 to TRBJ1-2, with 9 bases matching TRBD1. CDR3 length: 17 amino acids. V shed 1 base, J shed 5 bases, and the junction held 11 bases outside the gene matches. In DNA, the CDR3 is TGTGCCAGCAGTTTAGGGGGACAGGGCGAAGTCGCATATGGCTACACCTTC. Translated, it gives CASSLGGQGEVAYGYTF.

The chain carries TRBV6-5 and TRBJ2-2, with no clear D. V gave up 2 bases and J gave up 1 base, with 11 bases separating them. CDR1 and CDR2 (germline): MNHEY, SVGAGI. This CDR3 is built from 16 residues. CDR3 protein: CASSYGDQVNTGELFF. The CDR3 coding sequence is TGTGCCAGCAGTTACGGAGACCAAGTGAACACCGGGGAGCTGTTTTTT.

This CDR3 reads CAISEAGDADNEQFF. The CDR3 DNA is TGTGCCATCAGTGAGGCGGGAGACGCCGACAATGAGCAGTTCTTC. The chain couples TRBV10-3 to TRBJ2-1, with TRBD2 identical over 7 bases. The trim removed 2 bases at V and 5 bases at J, leaving 6 bases unmatched. The germline gives CDR1 ENHRY, CDR2 SYGVKD. This CDR3 contains 15 residues.

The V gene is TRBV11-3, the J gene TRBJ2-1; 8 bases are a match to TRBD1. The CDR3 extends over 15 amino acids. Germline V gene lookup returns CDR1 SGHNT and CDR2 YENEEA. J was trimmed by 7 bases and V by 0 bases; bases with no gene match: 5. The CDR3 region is CASSLEGTGLNEQFF. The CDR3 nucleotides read TGTGCCAGCAGCTTAGAAGGGACAGGTCTGAATGAGCAGTTCTTC.

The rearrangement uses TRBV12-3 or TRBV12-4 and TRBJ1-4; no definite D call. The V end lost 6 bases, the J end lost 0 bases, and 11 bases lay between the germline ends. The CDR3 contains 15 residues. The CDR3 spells CASRIDGATNEKLFF. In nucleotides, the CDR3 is TGTGCCAGCAGAATTGACGGCGCAACTAATGAAAAACTGTTTTTT.

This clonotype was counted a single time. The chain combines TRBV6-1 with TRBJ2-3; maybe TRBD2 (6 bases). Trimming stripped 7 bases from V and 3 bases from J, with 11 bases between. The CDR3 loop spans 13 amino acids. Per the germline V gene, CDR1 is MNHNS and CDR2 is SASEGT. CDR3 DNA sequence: TGTGCCAGCATCGGGAGCCTAACAGATACGCAGTATTTT. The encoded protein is CASIGSLTDTQYF.

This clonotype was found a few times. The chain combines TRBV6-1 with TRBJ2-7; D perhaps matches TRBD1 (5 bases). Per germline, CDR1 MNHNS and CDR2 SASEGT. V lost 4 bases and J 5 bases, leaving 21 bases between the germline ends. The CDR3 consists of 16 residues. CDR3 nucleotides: TGTGCCAGCAGTGCCCTGCAAGGGGCAGGGTCTCACGAGCAGTACTTC. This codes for CASSALQGAGSHEQYF.

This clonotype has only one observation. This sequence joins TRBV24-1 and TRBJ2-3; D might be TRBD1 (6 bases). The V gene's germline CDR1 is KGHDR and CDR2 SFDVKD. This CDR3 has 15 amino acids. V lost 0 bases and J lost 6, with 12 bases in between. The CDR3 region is CATSDLAGDVDTQYF. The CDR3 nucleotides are TGTGCCACCAGTGATTTGGCAGGGGATGTGGATACGCAGTATTTT.

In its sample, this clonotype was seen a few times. CDR3 sequence: CASSILGQGYGYTF. The CDR3 DNA reads TGTGCCAGCAGTATCCTGGGACAGGGTTATGGCTACACCTTC. This sequence joins TRBV12-3 or TRBV12-4 and TRBJ1-2; 9 bases fit TRBD1. Trimming cost V 5 bases and J 5 bases; bases outside gene matches: 6. The CDR3 extends over 14 amino acids.

CDR3 residues: CASSLRLGLGLAGGSSYNEQFF. The CDR3 DNA reads as TGTGCCAGCAGCCTCCGACTTGGTTTAGGACTAGCGGGAGGTAGCTCCTACAATGAGCAGTTCTTC. The chain has TRBV11-2 and TRBJ2-1; 14 bases line up with TRBD2. The CDR3 is 22 residues long. Trimming took 5 bases from V and 0 from J; bases not matched to a gene: 18. Germline loops: CDR1 SGHAT, CDR2 FQNNGV.

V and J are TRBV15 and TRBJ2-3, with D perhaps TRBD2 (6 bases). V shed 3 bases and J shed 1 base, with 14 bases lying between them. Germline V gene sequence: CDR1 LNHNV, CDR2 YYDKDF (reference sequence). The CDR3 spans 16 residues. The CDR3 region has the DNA TGTGCCACCAGCAGCCTGACTAGTTCCGGCACAGATACGCAGTATTTT. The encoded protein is CATSSLTSSGTDTQYF.

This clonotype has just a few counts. The CDR3 reads CSVGASGYNEQFF. CDR3 nucleotides: TGCAGCGTTGGCGCTAGCGGCTACAATGAGCAGTTCTTC. The chain joins TRBV29-1 to TRBJ2-1, with 7 bases identical to TRBD2. The CDR3 contains 13 residues. The ends lost 4 bases at V and 3 bases at J; junction bases unmatched: 3. Looked up from germline, CDR1 is SQVTM and CDR2 is ANQGSEA.

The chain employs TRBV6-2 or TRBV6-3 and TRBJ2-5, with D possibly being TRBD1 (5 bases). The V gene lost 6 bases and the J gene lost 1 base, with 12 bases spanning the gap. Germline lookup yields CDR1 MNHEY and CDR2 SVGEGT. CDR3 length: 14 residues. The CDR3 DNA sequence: TGTGCCAGCAGACCCGACAGATTCCAAGAGACCCAGTACTTC. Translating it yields CASRPDRFQETQYF.

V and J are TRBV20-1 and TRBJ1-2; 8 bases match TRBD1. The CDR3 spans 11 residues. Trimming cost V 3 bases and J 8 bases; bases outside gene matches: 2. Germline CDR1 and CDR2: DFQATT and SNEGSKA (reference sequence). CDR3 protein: CSASRDRGYTF. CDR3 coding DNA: TGCAGTGCTAGCCGGGACAGGGGCTACACCTTC.

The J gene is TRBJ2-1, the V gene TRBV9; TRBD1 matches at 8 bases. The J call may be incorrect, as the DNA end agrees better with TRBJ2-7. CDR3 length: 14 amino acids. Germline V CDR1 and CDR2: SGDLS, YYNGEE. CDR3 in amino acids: CASSVAGQADEQYF. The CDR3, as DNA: TGTGCCAGCAGCGTGGCGGGACAGGCGGACGAGCAGTACTTC.

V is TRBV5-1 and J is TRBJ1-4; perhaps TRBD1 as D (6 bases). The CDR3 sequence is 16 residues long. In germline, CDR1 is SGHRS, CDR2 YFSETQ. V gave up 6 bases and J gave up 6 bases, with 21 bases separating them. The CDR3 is CASTFGFGQIHEKLFF. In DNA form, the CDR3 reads TGCGCCAGCACCTTTGGTTTCGGACAGATCCATGAAAAACTGTTTTTT.

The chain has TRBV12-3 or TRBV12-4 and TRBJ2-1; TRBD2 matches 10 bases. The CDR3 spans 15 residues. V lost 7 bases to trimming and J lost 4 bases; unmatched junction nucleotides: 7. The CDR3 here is CASNRGLAEYNEQFF. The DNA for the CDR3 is TGTGCCAGCAACAGAGGACTAGCGGAATACAATGAGCAGTTCTTC.

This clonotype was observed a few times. Here the CDR3 DNA reads TGCGCCAGCAGCCAAGAGGGAGCGGGTCGCTATGGCTACACCTTC. Its translation: CASSQEGAGRYGYTF. V and J are TRBV4-1 and TRBJ1-2; no reliable D call. The CDR3 is 15 residues long. CDR1 and CDR2 from the germline V gene are MGHRA and YSYEKL. The germline V and J ends were trimmed by 0 bases and 4 bases, with 12 bases remaining between them.

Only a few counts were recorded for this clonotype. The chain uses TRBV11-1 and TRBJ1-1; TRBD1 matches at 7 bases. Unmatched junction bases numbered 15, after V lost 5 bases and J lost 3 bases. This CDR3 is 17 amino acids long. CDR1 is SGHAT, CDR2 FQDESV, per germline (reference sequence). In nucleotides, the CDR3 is TGTGCCAGCAGCGATAGGGGGCCGACCGTGGTGTACACTGAAGCTTTCTTT. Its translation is CASSDRGPTVVYTEAFF.

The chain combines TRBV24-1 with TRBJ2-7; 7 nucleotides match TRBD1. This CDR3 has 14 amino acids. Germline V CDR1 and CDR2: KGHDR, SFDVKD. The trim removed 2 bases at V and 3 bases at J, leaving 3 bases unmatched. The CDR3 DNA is TGTGCCACCAGTGATTCCGACAGGGTCTACGAGCAGTACTTC. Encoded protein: CATSDSDRVYEQYF.

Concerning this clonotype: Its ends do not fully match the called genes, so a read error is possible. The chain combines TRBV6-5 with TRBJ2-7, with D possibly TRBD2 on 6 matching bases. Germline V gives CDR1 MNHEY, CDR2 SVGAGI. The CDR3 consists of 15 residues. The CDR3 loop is CASTPRASDLDERYF. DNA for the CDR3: TGTGCCAGTACCCCTCGGGCTAGCGATCTTGACGAGCGGTACTTC.

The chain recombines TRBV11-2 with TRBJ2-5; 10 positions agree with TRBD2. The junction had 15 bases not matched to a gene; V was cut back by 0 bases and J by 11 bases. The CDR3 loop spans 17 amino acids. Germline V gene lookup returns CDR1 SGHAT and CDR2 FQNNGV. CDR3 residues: CASSLDPSGSDLGEQYF. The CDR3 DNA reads TGTGCCAGCAGCTTAGACCCTAGCGGGAGCGACCTGGGAGAGCAGTACTTC.

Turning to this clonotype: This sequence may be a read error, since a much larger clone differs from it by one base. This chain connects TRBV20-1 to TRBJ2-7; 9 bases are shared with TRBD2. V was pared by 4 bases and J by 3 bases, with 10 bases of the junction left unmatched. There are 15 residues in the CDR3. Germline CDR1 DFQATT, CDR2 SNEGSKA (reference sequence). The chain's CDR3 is CSATGGRAFHYEQYF. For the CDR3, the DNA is TGCAGTGCTACTGGCGGGAGGGCCTTCCACTACGAGCAGTACTTC.

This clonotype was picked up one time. CDR3 bases: TGTGCCAGCAGCTTCGGGACAGGGATAATGAACACTGAAGCTTTCTTT. This encodes CASSFGTGIMNTEAFF. The V call is TRBV7-9, the J call TRBJ1-1; 9 nucleotides match TRBD1. J was trimmed by 0 bases and V by 3 bases; bases with no gene match: 5. Per germline, CDR1 SEHNR and CDR2 FQNEAQ (reference sequence). This CDR3 has 16 amino acids. The complete variable domain, with remaining parts taken from reference TRBV7-9 and TRBJ1-1, reads DTGVSQNPRHKITKRGQNVTFRCDPISEHNRLYWYRQTLGQGPEFLTYFQNEAQLEKSRLLSDRFSAERPKGSFSTLEIQRTEQGDSAMYLCASSFGTGIMNTEAFFGQGTRLTVV.

The DNA of the CDR3 is TGTGCCACCAGCAGAGATCGAGATTCACCCCTCCACTTT. Protein product: CATSRDRDSPLHF. V usage is TRBV15 and J usage is TRBJ1-6; D is unresolved. The CDR3 has 13 residues. V was trimmed by 0 bases and J by 8 bases, leaving 5 bases between them. Germline V gene sequence: CDR1 LNHNV, CDR2 YYDKDF (reference sequence).

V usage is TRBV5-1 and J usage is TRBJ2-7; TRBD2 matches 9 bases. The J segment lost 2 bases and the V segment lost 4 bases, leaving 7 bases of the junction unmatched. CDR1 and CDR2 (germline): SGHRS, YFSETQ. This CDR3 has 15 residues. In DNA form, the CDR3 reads TGCGCCAGCAGCCGCGGGACTAGCCAAACCTACGAGCAGTACTTC. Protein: CASSRGTSQTYEQYF.